The source of this T cell receptor (beta chain) is a study of OX40 agonist ivuxolimab in advanced cancers. Looking at the study overall: Checkpoint inhibitors had been given previously to roughly 36% of patients. Findings and caveats of the study: The study observed clonal expansion of CD4+ and CD8+ blood T cells by week 6 at 0.1 to 3.0 mg/kg. The study found that CD8+ T cells averaged more expanded clones than CD4+.

Profiled with immunoSEQ multiplex PCR; TCRdb holds only in-frame clones, not every one. The sample yields approximately 89,000 clones, around 87% seen once. On this clone itself: Its target is not known.

Unmatched junction bases numbered 7, after V lost 7 bases and J lost 4 bases. The germline CDR1 and CDR2 sequences are MNHNY and SVGAGI (reference sequence). The length of the CDR3 is 14 residues. The source material was CD4+ or CD8+ T cells sorted from blood, sampled in a trial of the OX40 agonist ivuxolimab. The rearrangement joins TRBV6-6 to TRBJ1-5, with 7 bases aligning to TRBD1. This receptor was identified in an adult with an advanced solid tumor such as melanoma, head and neck, liver or kidney cancer. The CDR3 sequence: CASTPDRANQPQHF. The CDR3 DNA reads as TGTGCCAGCACCCCCGACAGGGCAAATCAGCCCCAGCATTTT.